This T cell receptor beta chain was recovered during a study of cytotoxic CD8 clonotypes in ibrutinib-treated CLL. Study overall: By median around 70 months, around twelve had progressed and approximately 14 stayed remitted; responses had been 2 complete and approximately 24 partial. The samples contained 255,043 productive templates on average. They also contained an average of about 100,000 productive rearrangements.

Regarding the study as a whole: There were differences in sampling times between sustained-remission and progressing patients.

In this sample, this clone turned up once. Its antigen is undetermined. T cells were sequenced at a targeted depth of 1 in 200,000 to 1 in 1 million. Profiling relied on immunoSEQ multiplex PCR, and the TCRdb table lists in-frame clones only, not all of them. Of 150,000 or so clones detected, approximately 80% appear once; the ten largest clones hold 9.5% to 15%. This clonotype was sampled from a human donor with chronic lymphocytic leukemia. The starting material was PBMCs, obtained after 12 months of ibrutinib treatment.

The CDR3 protein is CASSSLGRNDYGYTF. CDR3 in DNA: TGTGCCAGCAGCTCTCTCGGGAGGAATGACTATGGCTACACCTTC. This chain links TRBV9 with TRBJ1-2, with D hard to call. Trimming stripped 4 bases from V and 3 bases from J, with 16 bases between. The CDR3 extends over 15 amino acids. The germline V gene encodes CDR1 SGDLS and CDR2 YYNGEE. The variable domain in full, completed from reference TRBV9 and TRBJ1-2, reads DSGVTQTPKHLITATGQRVTLRCSPRSGDLSVYWYQQSLDQGLQFLIQYYNGEERAKGNILERFSAQQFPDLHSELNLSSLELGDSALYFCASSSLGRNDYGYTFGSGTRLTVV.